Sequencing of this T cell receptor beta chain was carried out in a study of T cells after yellow fever vaccination. TCRdb called the 5' RACE reads again in MiXCR, with one record for every CDR3 protein. The profile covers under 300,000 distinct CDR3 sequences, with less than 9% appearing a single time and about 0.85% taken by the ten largest. This CDR3 spans 15 amino acids. Germline values: CDR1 SGHRS, CDR2 YFSETQ. V lost 3 bases, J lost 1 base, and 13 bases lay in between. The study's findings and limits: Booster samples showed a return of most primary-vaccination clones (around 96% CD4, approximately 88% CD8).

In its sample, this clonotype was seen many times. Antigen: not known. The sequence derives from a man under 40 who received the YFV17D yellow fever vaccine. This rearrangement joins TRBV5-1 to TRBJ1-1; tentatively, D is TRBD1 (6 bases). The sequencing used CD4+ T cells sorted from PBMCs, collected 15 days after the yellow fever booster vaccination. The CDR3 loop is CASSWGQGKNTEAFF. For the CDR3, the DNA is TGCGCCAGCAGCTGGGGACAAGGGAAGAACACTGAAGCTTTCTTT.